This T cell receptor beta chain is drawn from a study of cytomegalovirus exposure and HLA in healthy donors (dated by TCRdb to 2017 to 2019). Study-wide context: In an earlier analysis of around 540 of the donors, 276 Gb of sequence data and approximately 100 million unique TCR beta sequences from 180 million or so T cells were reported. A later analysis re-analyzed previously published TCR beta repertoires from 660 or so donors and added high-resolution HLA genotyping to study TCR occurrence patterns. The number of typed donors differed by locus: about 620-640 for A, B, C, DRB1 and DQB1; some 540 for DQA1; around 580 for DPA1; and about 450 for DPB1. On average, about 200,000 unique TCR beta nucleotide sequences were sequenced per donor among some 420 genotyped donors of the cohort, with roughly a sixth of those sequences being non-productive. The later analysis used no new phenotypic data to find candidate immune exposures, relying instead on TCR beta sequences and their occurrence across donors. In a later genetic analysis, genome-wide SNP genotypes for about 65% of the roughly 670 donors were used, and that subset was treated as a discovery cohort. To predict cytomegalovirus infection status, the study brought together high-throughput TCR immunosequencing, statistical association of individual TCRs with disease status, and machine learning. In an earlier analysis of 587 of the donors, high-throughput TCR beta sequencing was used to judge whether each TCR beta V gene segment behaved as functional or pseudogenic. An early release covering roughly 640 HLA-typed donors comprised 300 to 350 gigabases of sequencing data and approximately 80 million unique TCR sequences. Besides the first cohort of around 670 subjects, a separate validation cohort made up of over a hundred different subjects was used. Of the roughly 400 genotyped donors, 65% to 90% fell in the genetic ancestry cluster associated with self-reported Caucasian donors. Donor age, sex, ethnicity and CMV serostatus were compiled alongside the repertoire data. HLA typing included class I and class II loci at four-digit resolution. The aim of the study was to test whether cataloging public T cell receptors could identify signatures of past pathogen exposure. Roughly five DR-DQ haplotypes were treated as single units for association and clustering because of strong linkage in the cohort. All discovery cohort repertoires had been generated on a single sequencing platform. The study used immunosequencing to profile the T cell repertoires of approximately 650 subjects and linked those repertoires to cytomegalovirus serostatus. Findings and caveats that apply to the study as a whole: Sequencing depth was assumed to be roughly uniform across donors in the presence/absence analyses, though that assumption may not hold. A later analysis associated about 17,000 TCR beta sequences with specific HLA alleles at a false discovery rate of 0.05. According to a later analysis, TCR association rates differed among HLA loci, with DRB1 alleles showing the most associated TCRs and HLA-C alleles showing the fewest. Several of the top co-occurrence clusters appeared to be linked to parvovirus B19, influenza, CMV and Epstein-Barr virus, according to a later analysis. In a later genetic analysis, fewer N-insertions in productive TCRs were reported among donors in an Asian-associated ancestry cluster than the approximately 710-donor mean. Some IMGT-functional V segments, including TRBV6-2 and TRBV6-3, could not be distinguished by the 87-base-pair reads and were therefore excluded. According to a later analysis, most CMV-associated TCR beta chains appeared to be HLA-restricted, and the HLA associations seemed to be driven largely by CMV exposure. The authors suggested that the approach could potentially be generalized to other disease states and immunological phenotypes. A later analysis found that HLA-associated TCR beta chains were more clonally expanded and had lower generation probabilities than equally common non-associated chains. The study gave a list of more than 150 TCR beta chains associated with cytomegalovirus. The sequencing pipeline was judged likely to have produced a cluster of highly shared sequence variants as a technical artifact. The classifier was reported to diagnose cytomegalovirus status with high specificity and sensitivity in both the original cohort and the validation cohort. Correlated functional status among segregating V segments might reflect linkage disequilibrium, but an unknown experimental factor could not be ruled out. Only TCR beta chains were sequenced in this cohort, and the absence of alpha or paired-chain data limited detectable features. In an earlier analysis of 587 of the donors, most TCR beta V segments appeared in productive rearrangements about 87% or about 30% of the time, broadly matching IMGT annotations. A further reported finding was that TCR beta sequences accurately predicted the HLA-A and HLA-B alleles for most subjects in the first cohort. In vitro tests confirmed that a few of the cytomegalovirus-associated TCR beta chains recognize cytomegalovirus antigens. While some public TCRs were present in many individuals, most TCR sequences turned up only very rarely across donors. Because some donors lacked HLA typing at each locus, the association tests relied only on the typed subset. Assigning TCR associations to individual alleles was difficult when HLA alleles, especially DR and DQ, strongly co-occurred. Because counts were too low, some 17 rarely observed V segments, including chromosome 9 orphons, were left out of the earlier analysis of some 640 of the donors. The only immune exposure information available for the cohort was CMV serostatus. In a later genetic analysis, a missense DCLRE1C variant was associated with V-gene and J-gene trimming of TCR beta chains, and the association was replicated in an independent cohort.

Libraries were made using the immunoSEQ multiplex PCR assay. For the multiplex PCR, a mixture combining 60 forward primers for TCR Vbeta segments and 13 reverse primers for TCR Jbeta segments was used. Amplification of the CDR3 region of rearranged TCR beta genes was performed with a multiplex PCR assay on genomic DNA. Amplified TCR beta libraries were sequenced as 87-base-pair reads on the Illumina HiSeq System. Regarding the original processing steps: Across the 640 or so repertoires, a later analysis counted some 81 million unique TCR beta chains, around 11 million of which were shared by at least two donors. To remove PCR and sequencing errors, raw reads were error-corrected and collapsed into unique sequences using a nearest-neighbor algorithm that merged closely related sequences. CDR3 sequences were aligned to IMGT reference sequences to assign V, D and J gene segments. For a sequence to be retained, at least a six-nucleotide match to both a V gene segment and a J gene segment was required. A rearrangement counted as productive if the CDR3 had no stop codons and remained in frame with V and J, and every other rearrangement counted as non-productive. Following IMGT convention, CDR3 was defined as the stretch from the second conserved V-encoded cysteine up to the conserved J-encoded phenylalanine. The earlier analysis of some 540 of the donors excluded any sequence lacking an unambiguous match to a single V gene segment. An earlier analysis of approximately 590 of the donors called V segments functional above 56.7% productive rearrangements and segregating when the between-donor standard deviation exceeded 5%. A statistical classification framework was built for diagnosing cytomegalovirus status from the catalog of TCR beta chain sequences. In a later analysis, V and J genes were assigned by comparing TCR nucleotide sequences against IMGT/GENE-DB human TR gene sequences. A later analysis assigned CDR3 sequences and most-parsimonious VDJ recombination scenarios with the TCRdist pipeline. In a later analysis, every TCR beta chain was defined by the combination of its CDR3 amino acid sequence and its V-gene family, and reads without a unique V-gene family were dropped. As a way to deal with suspected cross-contamination and a sequencing artifact, a later analysis dropped 500 to 700 nucleotide sequences that were highly shared and had low generation probability. A later analysis calculated a clonal expansion index for each public chain from normalized within-repertoire ranks of inferred template counts. A later analysis computed generation probabilities with a VDJ recombination model fitted to out-of-frame rearrangements, and checked the results against IGoR. In a later analysis, hypergeometric tests were used to score TCR-TCR, TCR-HLA and TCR-CMV co-occurrence, with a repertoire-size bias correction applied to TCR pairs. A later analysis estimated false discovery rates by permuting HLA or CMV assignments 20 times. In a later analysis, co-occurring TCRs were grouped with DBSCAN, and TCRdist sequence similarity was added when clustering was performed within HLA-allele-positive subsets. Repertoires with fewer than 30,000 or more than 120,000 public chains, plus five repertoires with anomalous nucleotide sharing, were excluded from co-occurrence clustering. This immuneACCESS table, as held by TCRdb, lists in-frame sequences with V and J called but not all clones. Of the missing ones, under half trace to an unresolved V gene in checked studies; the others have no known cause. The V and J calls and clone size are taken from that table; D and trimming were inferred from the DNA. This sample is represented by roughly 95,000 clones; approximately 80% of them were singletons. Of the sample, roughly 4.8% is held by the ten largest clones.

Based on the germline V gene, the CDR1 and CDR2 sequences are ENHRY and SYGVKD. V lost 2 bases and J lost 5 bases; the stretch between them is 11 bases long. The CDR3 measures 14 amino acids from cysteine to phenylalanine. Only CDR3 DNA remains: 42 bases, in frame from the first base. The cohort was made up of approximately 670 healthy bone marrow donors. At the time of sampling, all cohort members were nominally healthy, though unrecorded immune exposures were likely present. The donor was CMV seropositive and was included in the group of 290 or so seropositive cohort members. Each donor provided a peripheral blood sample, and peripheral blood mononuclear cells were used for TCR beta sequencing. The Qiagen DNeasy Blood Extraction Kit was used to extract genomic DNA from the blood cell samples. On this clone itself: What antigen it recognizes has not been identified. One base away there is no much larger clone; base qualities are not given.

The material sequenced was PBMCs. This chain joins TRBV10-3 to TRBJ2-3; the D gene is perhaps TRBD1, on 6 matching bases. The sequence was obtained from a man aged 25-45 years in good health and CMV-seropositive. The CDR3 reads CAISEDRRGDTQYF. The DNA sequence is as follows: TGTGCCATCAGTGAGGACAGGCGAGGAGATACGCAGTATTTT.